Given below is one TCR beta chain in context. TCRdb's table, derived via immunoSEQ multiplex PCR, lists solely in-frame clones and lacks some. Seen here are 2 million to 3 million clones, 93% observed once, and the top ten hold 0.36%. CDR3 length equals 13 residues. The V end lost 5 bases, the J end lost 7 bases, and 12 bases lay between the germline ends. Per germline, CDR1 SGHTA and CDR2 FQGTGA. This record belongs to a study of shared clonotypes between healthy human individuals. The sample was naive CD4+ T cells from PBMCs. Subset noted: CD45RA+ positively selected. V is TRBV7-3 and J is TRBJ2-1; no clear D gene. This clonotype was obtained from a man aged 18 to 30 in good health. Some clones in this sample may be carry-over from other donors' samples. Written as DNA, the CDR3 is TGTGCCAGCAGCCAAGGAATGGGAAATGAGCAGTTCTTC. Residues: CASSQGMGNEQFF.